These 31 T cell receptor beta chains were all obtained from the same sample, sequenced in a study of blood T cell repertoires in COVID-19 (dated by TCRdb to about 2020). Receptor libraries were prepared by the immunoSEQ multiplex PCR assay. This is the immuneACCESS table as TCRdb keeps it, with only in-frame sequences that have V and J called. A part of the clones is gone; compared with another copy, unresolved V genes explain less than half, and the rest is unexplained. The sample data list about 60,000 clones, and just under 90% of these were observed just once. The ten largest account for around 1.5% of the sample. Sequencing was done on a sample of peripheral blood. The receptors come from a man between 60 and 75 years old with acute or convalescent COVID-19.

The chain is built from TRBV28 and TRBJ1-3; TRBD1 is a possible D gene (6 bases). The CDR3 consists of 15 residues. Germline loops: CDR1 MDHEN, CDR2 SYDVKM. V was pared by 5 bases and J by 2 bases, with 13 bases between. CDR3 protein: CASSKSGATGNTIYF. CDR3 in DNA: TGTGCCAGCAGTAAGTCAGGGGCGACTGGAAACACCATATATTTT.

The genes are TRBV28 and TRBJ2-3; 9 positions match TRBD1. CDR1 and CDR2 from the germline V gene are MDHEN and SYDVKM. Germline trimming cut 6 bases from V and 2 bases from J; bases unmatched to any gene: 9. The CDR3 consists of 16 residues. The CDR3 protein is CASSGRTGGFTDTQYF. The CDR3 DNA is TGTGCCAGCAGCGGAAGAACAGGGGGCTTCACAGATACGCAGTATTTT.

The genes are TRBV24-1 and TRBJ2-3; TRBD1 matches at 7 bases. CDR1 is KGHDR and CDR2 is SFDVKD in the germline V gene. Germline trimming cut 4 bases from V and 1 base from J; bases unmatched to any gene: 4. This CDR3 has 15 residues. The CDR3 DNA follows: TGTGCCACCAGTGAACAAGACAGGGGCACAGATACGCAGTATTTT. Residues: CATSEQDRGTDTQYF.

The chain carries TRBV7-6 and TRBJ1-1; a weak D match, TRBD1 (5 bases). Germline V CDR1 and CDR2: SGHVS, FNYEAQ. V was clipped by 1 base and J by 5 bases, with 14 bases between them. The CDR3 loop spans 15 amino acids. The CDR3 sequence: CASSLEGSGSTEAFF. The CDR3 nucleotides are TGTGCCAGCAGCTTAGAGGGGTCCGGGAGTACTGAAGCTTTCTTT.

This clone was recorded a few times. This rearrangement joins TRBV9 to TRBJ2-3, with a possible D match to TRBD1 (5 bases). This CDR3 region has 14 residues. V was clipped by 0 bases and J by 5 bases, with 10 bases between them. Per germline, CDR1 SGDLS and CDR2 YYNGEE. This CDR3 is CASSVDAGKDTQYF. CDR3 bases: TGTGCCAGCAGCGTAGACGCAGGGAAAGATACGCAGTATTTT.

This chain links TRBV10-3 with TRBJ2-5, with 8 bases matching TRBD2. Germline V gives CDR1 ENHRY, CDR2 SYGVKD. The trim removed 3 bases at V and 4 bases at J, leaving 10 bases unmatched. The CDR3 is made up of 16 amino acids. Written as DNA, the CDR3 is TGTGCCATCAGTGAACGTGAAGCGGGAGCAGCAGAGACCCAGTACTTC. It yields the protein CAISEREAGAAETQYF.

This chain joins TRBV30 and TRBJ1-2; a possible D gene is TRBD1 (6 bases). CDR1 is GTSNPN, CDR2 SVGIG, per germline (reference sequence). The germline V and J ends were trimmed by 7 bases and 8 bases, with 14 bases remaining between them. This CDR3 spans 11 amino acids. This CDR3 reads CALQGVAGYTF. The DNA of the CDR3 is TGTGCCTTACAGGGCGTAGCGGGCTACACCTTC.

This chain uses TRBV4-3 with TRBJ2-1, with D perhaps matching TRBD2 (6 bases). Germline CDR1 is LGHNA and CDR2 is YSLEER. This CDR3 comprises 13 residues. V was trimmed by 0 bases and J by 9 bases, leaving 9 bases between them. In DNA, the CDR3 is TGCGCCAGCAGCCAAGATGGGGGAGGTGAGCAGTTCTTC. Protein: CASSQDGGGEQFF.

The chain is built from TRBV7-9 and TRBJ2-3, with D maybe TRBD1 (5 bases). The CDR3 totals 19 residues. V lost 2 bases to trimming and J lost 2 bases, with 23 bases between them. Germline lookup yields CDR1 SEHNR and CDR2 FQNEAQ (reference sequence). Written as DNA, the CDR3 is TGTGCCAGCAGCTTACCGTCGCAGAGGACAAAGAAAGACACAGATACGCAGTATTTT. Protein product: CASSLPSQRTKKDTDTQYF.

This clone has a single count. The chain carries TRBV24-1 and TRBJ2-5; 7 positions match TRBD1. The trim removed 3 bases at V and 4 bases at J, leaving 13 bases unmatched. The CDR3 runs 17 residues. Germline values: CDR1 KGHDR, CDR2 SFDVKD. In nucleotides, the CDR3 is TGTGCCACCAGTGATCGGAAAAAAGGGACAGCGGCAGAGACCCAGTACTTC. It translates to CATSDRKKGTAAETQYF.

The V and J genes are TRBV7-4 and TRBJ2-3; tentatively, D is TRBD2 (6 bases). This CDR3 comprises 17 residues. Trimming took 1 base from V and 0 from J, leaving 14 bases between them. CDR1 and CDR2 from the germline V gene are SGHVT and SQSDAQ. In DNA, the CDR3 is TGTGCCAGCAGCTTAGGGCGAACAGGAGGGAGCACAGATACGCAGTATTTT. Translated, it gives CASSLGRTGGSTDTQYF.

The rearrangement links TRBV11-1 to TRBJ1-1; possibly TRBD1 for D (6 bases). There are 13 residues in the CDR3. The V gene's germline CDR1 is SGHAT and CDR2 FQDESV (reference sequence). Deletions cut 3 bases from V and 4 bases from J, with 9 bases between. CDR3 in DNA: TGTGCCAGCAGCTTGGTAGGGGGCACTGAAGCTTTCTTT. It yields the protein CASSLVGGTEAFF.

The chain employs TRBV6-2 or TRBV6-3 and TRBJ1-1, with D perhaps matching TRBD1 (6 bases). The germline CDR1 and CDR2 sequences are MNHEY and SVGEGT. The CDR3 covers 16 residues. The germline V and J ends were trimmed by 1 base and 2 bases, with 14 bases remaining between them. The CDR3 nucleotides are TGTGCCAGCAGTTACTTTCAGGGGAGGGGTAACACTGAAGCTTTCTTT. Translated, it gives CASSYFQGRGNTEAFF.

This clone was detected once. This chain connects TRBV11-1 to TRBJ2-1; possible D gene TRBD2, 6 bases. Per germline, CDR1 SGHAT and CDR2 FQDESV (reference sequence). The V end lost 0 bases, the J end lost 7 bases, and 16 bases lay between the germline ends. There are 16 residues in the CDR3. CDR3 sequence reads: CASSLAGGGSWNEQFF. CDR3 coding DNA: TGTGCCAGCAGCTTAGCGGGTGGAGGGAGTTGGAATGAGCAGTTCTTC. The variable domain in full, completed from reference TRBV11-1 and TRBJ2-1, reads EAEVAQSPRYKITEKSQAVAFWCDPISGHATLYWYRQILGQGPELLVQFQDESVVDDSQLPKDRFSAERLKGVDSTLKIQPAELGDSAMYLCASSLAGGGSWNEQFFGPGTRLTVL.

The V gene is TRBV19, the J gene TRBJ2-1, with 9 bases fitting TRBD2. CDR3 length: 15 residues. Looked up from germline, CDR1 is LNHDA and CDR2 is SQIVND (reference sequence). V lost 5 bases and J lost 3; bases outside the gene matches: 5. The DNA of the CDR3 is TGTGCCAGTAGTGGGTTAGCGGGAGACTACAATGAGCAGTTCTTC. Translated, it gives CASSGLAGDYNEQFF.

V usage is TRBV3-1 (or the pseudogene TRBV3-2) and J usage is TRBJ1-6; D remains unclear. The germline V gene has CDR1 LGHDT and CDR2 YNNKEL (reference sequence). Trimming removed 1 base at V and 7 bases at J, with 5 bases between. CDR3 length equals 13 residues. For the CDR3, the DNA is TGTGCCAGCAGCCAAGGTCCGAATTCACCCCTCCACTTT. As protein: CASSQGPNSPLHF.

To note about this clone: The sample has other DNA sequences that encode this CDR3 too. The rearrangement uses TRBV28 and TRBJ2-1; TRBD2 agrees at 11 bases. V was pared by 5 bases and J by 2 bases, with 2 bases of the junction left unmatched. The V gene's germline CDR1 is MDHEN and CDR2 SYDVKM. The CDR3 sequence is 15 residues long. CDR3 loop: CASSRLAGTYNEQFF. The CDR3 DNA reads as TGTGCCAGCAGTCGACTAGCGGGGACCTACAATGAGCAGTTCTTC.

The chain is built from TRBV6-5 and TRBJ2-1; D unresolved. CDR1 and CDR2 (germline): MNHEY, SVGAGI. This CDR3 comprises 14 residues. Trimming took 0 bases from V and 7 from J, leaving 10 bases between them. As DNA, the CDR3 is TGTGCCAGCAGTTACTCCACAGTACCTAATGAGCAGTTCTTC. Residues: CASSYSTVPNEQFF.

This chain links TRBV30 with TRBJ1-4, with 11 bases aligning to TRBD1. Trimming removed 1 base from V and 8 bases from J; junction bases left unmatched: 0. Germline V gene data show CDR1 as GTSNPN and CDR2 as SVGIG (reference sequence). This CDR3 contains 13 residues. DNA for the CDR3: TGTGCCTGGAGTGGGGACAGGGGGGAAAAACTGTTTTTT. This sequence encodes CAWSGDRGEKLFF. The entire variable domain, with the rest obtained from reference TRBV30 and TRBJ1-4, is as follows: SQTIHQWPATLVQPVGSPLSLECTVEGTSNPNLYWYRQAAGRGLQLLFYSVGIGQISSEVPQNLSASRPQDRQFILSSKKLLLSDSGFYLCAWSGDRGEKLFFGSGTQLSVL.

The rearrangement uses TRBV10-3 and TRBJ1-2, with 7 bases identical to TRBD1. Germline V CDR1 and CDR2: ENHRY, SYGVKD. The CDR3 is made up of 14 amino acids. V shed 2 bases and J 7 bases; nucleotides not matched to a gene: 7. DNA for the CDR3: TGTGCCATCAGTGAGGAGGGGACAGAAGGTGGCTACACCTTC. Translated: CAISEEGTEGGYTF.

CDR3 loop: CASSSRLVLSSEKLFF. The CDR3 DNA sequence: TGTGCCAGCAGTTCCAGACTCGTTCTGAGTTCCGAAAAACTGTTTTTT. The chain has TRBV6-2 or TRBV6-3 and TRBJ1-4; D gene ambiguous. This CDR3 spans 16 amino acids. The ends were cut back, 4 bases at V and 8 bases at J, with 20 bases in the middle. In germline, CDR1 is MNHEY, CDR2 SVGEGT.

The chain couples TRBV5-1 to TRBJ1-1; D not resolved. The CDR3 runs to 13 residues. Trimming stripped 4 bases from V and 0 bases from J, with 7 bases between. Germline CDR1 reads SGHRS; CDR2 reads YFSETQ. This chain's CDR3 is CASSAGLNTEAFF. CDR3 DNA: TGCGCCAGCAGCGCGGGTTTGAACACTGAAGCTTTCTTT.

The V call is TRBV27, the J call TRBJ2-7; D unclear. Trimming cost V 6 bases and J 6 bases, with 12 bases left between them. The CDR3 is 12 residues long. Germline assignment: CDR1 MNHEY and CDR2 SMNVEV (reference sequence). In nucleotides, the CDR3 is TGTGCCAGCAGCGGGTTGCGCCCCGAGCAGTACTTC. The encoded protein is CASSGLRPEQYF.

The rearrangement uses TRBV2 and TRBJ1-1, with 9 bases aligning to TRBD1. Germline assignment: CDR1 SNHLY and CDR2 FYNNEI. The V gene end was trimmed by 6 bases and the J gene end by 4 bases; junction bases not matched to a gene: 9. The CDR3 length is 15 residues. The CDR3 here is CASRIDRGKSTEAFF. The DNA of the CDR3 is TGTGCCAGCAGGATAGACAGGGGGAAGAGCACTGAAGCTTTCTTT.

The CDR3 region has the DNA TGCAGCGCCAGGGGCAGAGACACCGGGGAGCTGTTTTTT. It codes for CSARGRDTGELFF. The rearrangement links TRBV29-1 to TRBJ2-2; TRBD1 might be the D (6 bases). This CDR3 region has 13 residues. The V end was cut by 7 bases, the J end by 3 bases, with 12 bases between. CDR1 and CDR2 (germline): SQVTM, ANQGSEA.

The chain couples TRBV5-4 to TRBJ1-6; the D is unclear. Germline assignment: CDR1 SGHNT and CDR2 YYREEE (reference sequence). V gave up 0 bases and J gave up 8 bases, with 9 bases separating them. CDR3 size: 14 residues. The CDR3 region has the DNA TGTGCCAGCAGCTTGGGGCAGTTGGATTCACCCCTCCACTTT. Translated: CASSLGQLDSPLHF. The variable domain in full, completed from reference TRBV5-4 and TRBJ1-6, reads ETGVTQSPTHLIKTRGQQVTLRCSSQSGHNTVSWYQQALGQGPQFIFQYYREEENGRGNFPPRFSGLQFPNYSSELNVNALELDDSALYLCASSLGQLDSPLHFGNGTRLTVT.

This chain links TRBV28 with TRBJ1-5; D uncertain. V lost 2 bases to trimming and J lost 2 bases, with 7 bases between them. This CDR3 region has 14 residues. The germline V gene has CDR1 MDHEN and CDR2 SYDVKM. The CDR3 coding sequence is TGTGCCAGCAGTTTACCCCTTGGCAATCAGCCCCAGCATTTT. Translation: CASSLPLGNQPQHF.

This chain uses TRBV9 with TRBJ2-2; possibly TRBD2 for D (5 bases). V gave up 3 bases and J gave up 4 bases, with 13 bases separating them. The CDR3 has 15 amino acids. The germline V gene has CDR1 SGDLS and CDR2 YYNGEE. CDR3 protein: CASSAADESTGELFF. The CDR3 bases are TGTGCCAGCAGCGCAGCGGATGAATCCACCGGGGAGCTGTTTTTT.

The CDR3 loop reads CASSPRTGRNTEAFF. CDR3 nucleotides: TGTGCCAGCAGTCCTCGGACAGGCCGGAACACTGAAGCTTTCTTT. The rearrangement joins TRBV27 to TRBJ1-1; TRBD1 aligns across 7 bases. CDR1 and CDR2 (germline): MNHEY, SMNVEV (reference sequence). V lost 5 bases, J lost 1 base, and 7 bases stayed unmatched. The CDR3 contains 15 residues.

The chain links TRBV19 to TRBJ2-7, with TRBD2 identical over 14 bases. This CDR3 is built from 18 residues. Germline values: CDR1 LNHDA, CDR2 SQIVND (reference sequence). J gave up 5 bases and V 3 bases, and 12 bases lay outside the gene matches. CDR3 coding DNA: TGTGCCAGTAGTATCACCGGGACTAGCGGGAGAATCTCGGACGAGCAGTACTTC. This encodes CASSITGTSGRISDEQYF.

V and J are TRBV5-5 and TRBJ1-1; 7 positions match TRBD1. Germline values: CDR1 SGHKS, CDR2 YYEKEE (reference sequence). V lost 0 bases and J lost 0; bases outside the gene matches: 2. The CDR3 extends over 15 amino acids. CDR3 amino acids: CASSLGGTVNTEAFF. The CDR3 region has the DNA TGTGCCAGCAGCTTGGGGGGGACAGTGAACACTGAAGCTTTCTTT.